The next 3 T cell receptor beta chains were all read from a single sample in a study of T cell changes during pregnancy in multiple sclerosis. This table comes from immunoSEQ multiplex PCR, and its TCRdb copy is limited to in-frame clones, with some not included. Of 40,000 to 50,000 clones in the sample, roughly 90% were seen once. Here the sequenced sample was CD8+ T cells from peripheral blood mononuclear cells, taken in the third trimester of pregnancy. The receptors were gathered from a female donor with multiple sclerosis, enrolled in a pregnancy study.

Sample share makes this clone medium-sized. DNA for the CDR3: TGTGCCAGCAGTGAGCGGGAGAAAGATGAGCAGTTCTTC. Protein sequence: CASSEREKDEQFF. The V and J genes are TRBV6-4 and TRBJ2-1, with 7 bases that match TRBD2. This CDR3 spans 13 amino acids. Germline V lookup: CDR1 MRHNA, CDR2 SNTAGT. Trimming removed 3 bases from V and 8 bases from J; junction bases left unmatched: 4.

This clone was counted once. The chain employs TRBV5-6 and TRBJ1-1; maybe TRBD1 (5 bases). This CDR3 contains 15 residues. V gave up 3 bases and J gave up 4 bases, with 16 bases separating them. Germline CDR1 SGHDT, CDR2 YYEEEE. CDR3 sequence: CASSYDDSGSTEAFF. CDR3 sequence (DNA): TGTGCCAGCAGCTACGATGACAGCGGGAGCACTGAAGCTTTCTTT.

V is TRBV13 and J is TRBJ2-1, with D perhaps TRBD1 (6 bases). Germline-derived CDR1 and CDR2 are PRHDT and FYEKMQ (reference sequence). The length of the CDR3 is 15 residues. Trimming took off 5 bases at V and 3 bases at J, with 14 bases between the two ends. CDR3 DNA sequence: TGTGCCAGCAGCCCACAGGGTGGCAGCTACAATGAGCAGTTCTTC. Translation: CASSPQGGSYNEQFF.